Each of the 32 T cell receptor beta chains below was sequenced from the same sample in a study of regulatory T cells in long-lasting Graves disease. The time point: persistent/refractory GD, antithyroid drugs over 5 years with positive TRAb. TCR sequences were obtained from RNA taken from PBMCs. CDR3 regions were amplified by Arm-PCR using iRepertoire HTBI primers to build TCR beta libraries. From the multiplex PCR reads, TCRdb called clonotypes with MiXCR, one entry per CDR3 protein. The profile shows about 400,000 distinct CDR3 sequences, about 20% of them singletons. The specimen comprised peripheral blood mononuclear cells (PBMCs), sampled when the disease was refractory, from a patient treated with antithyroid drugs. The origin of the receptors is a female donor with Graves disease.

This clonotype was observed at least ten times. The chain couples TRBV2 to TRBJ2-7, with 8 bases matching TRBD1. This CDR3 has 14 amino acids. Unmatched junction bases numbered 7, after V lost 5 bases and J lost 4 bases. The germline CDR1 and CDR2 sequences are SNHLY and FYNNEI. The CDR3 loop reads CASSLQGATYEQYF. The CDR3 bases are TGTGCCAGCAGTTTGCAGGGGGCAACTTACGAGCAGTACTTC.

In its sample, this clonotype was seen many times. The gene calls are TRBV6-1 and TRBJ2-5, with a weak D call TRBD2 (6 bases). V was shortened by 6 bases and J by 2 bases, with 16 bases between the two germline ends. There are 15 residues in the CDR3. The germline CDR1 and CDR2 sequences are MNHNS and SASEGT. This chain's CDR3 is CASRRDGTLQETQYF. The CDR3 nucleotides read TGTGCCAGCAGGCGGGACGGGACCCTACAAGAGACCCAGTACTTC.

This clonotype was detected only a few times. The CDR3 DNA reads TGTGCCAGCAGTTTATGGGGGATGGGGGATGAAAAACTGTTTTTT. This sequence encodes CASSLWGMGDEKLFF. The chain couples TRBV28 to TRBJ1-4; D may be TRBD1 (5 bases). Germline-derived CDR1 and CDR2 are MDHEN and SYDVKM. The CDR3 is made up of 15 amino acids. The germline V and J ends were trimmed by 0 bases and 6 bases, with 11 bases remaining between them.

The J gene is TRBJ2-5, the V gene TRBV29-1; D is possibly TRBD2 (7 bases). This CDR3 has 14 amino acids. V lost 7 bases, J lost 5 bases, and 20 bases lay in between. From germline, CDR1 is SQVTM and CDR2 ANQGSEA. The CDR3 DNA follows: TGCAGCGGCCGGGGGGCAGGACTTGGGGAGACCCAGTACTTC. Translating gives CSGRGAGLGETQYF.

The genes are TRBV20-1 and TRBJ2-7, with D perhaps given as TRBD1 or TRBD2 (6 bases each). The V gene's germline CDR1 is DFQATT and CDR2 SNEGSKA (reference sequence). The CDR3 contains 11 residues. V was shortened by 4 bases and J by 5 bases, with 9 bases between the two germline ends. DNA of the CDR3: TGCAGTGCTACCGGGGGCCACGAGCAGTACTTC. As protein: CSATGGHEQYF.

The chain uses TRBV18 and TRBJ2-7, with D possibly TRBD2 on 6 matching bases. Trimming cost V 1 base and J 1 base, with 8 bases left between them. From germline, CDR1 is KGHSH and CDR2 LQKENI. The CDR3 spans 14 residues. CDR3 in DNA: TGTGCCAGCTCACCACTGGAGGGTTCCTACGAGCAGTACTTC. Its protein is CASSPLEGSYEQYF.

On this clonotype: Since a far larger clone is one base different, this is likely a read error. The chain carries TRBV3-1 and TRBJ2-7, with D hard to call. Germline lookup yields CDR1 LGHDT and CDR2 YNNKEL (reference sequence). The CDR3 spans 11 residues. As DNA, the CDR3 is TGTGTCAGCAGTAACTCCTACGAGCAGTACTTC. Its translation: CVSSNSYEQYF.

The chain joins TRBV5-1 to TRBJ2-1, with D perhaps TRBD2 (5 bases). This CDR3 has 15 residues. The germline CDR1 and CDR2 sequences are SGHRS and YFSETQ. Trimming removed 0 bases from V and 7 bases from J, with 14 bases in between. The CDR3 loop reads CASSLERETRNEQFF. The CDR3 DNA follows: TGCGCCAGCAGCTTGGAGAGGGAGACAAGAAATGAGCAGTTCTTC.

CDR3 bases: TGTGCCAGCAGCTTAGCTTCGGCAGGCTATGGCTACACCTTC. It yields the protein CASSLASAGYGYTF. This chain joins TRBV7-9 and TRBJ1-2; D is ambiguous. With 0 bases removed from V and 4 bases from J, the gap between germline ends came to 9 bases. Germline V lookup: CDR1 SEHNR, CDR2 FQNEAQ (reference sequence). This CDR3 region has 14 residues.

This clonotype was counted many times. The chain employs TRBV27 and TRBJ2-7; no firm D call. Germline CDR1 MNHEY, CDR2 SMNVEV (reference sequence). Trimming left V 0 bases short and J 0 bases short, with 6 bases between. This CDR3 contains 14 residues. DNA for the CDR3: TGTGCCAGCAGTTTATCGGTAGGCTCCTACGAGCAGTACTTC. Residues: CASSLSVGSYEQYF.

This clonotype was found a few times. Written as DNA, the CDR3 is TGTGCCAGCAGTGAATCAAGTTTTACCGGGGAGCTGTTTTTT. As protein: CASSESSFTGELFF. This sequence joins TRBV2 and TRBJ2-2; D remains unclear. The CDR3 is made up of 14 amino acids. Trimming stripped 2 bases from V and 5 bases from J, with 9 bases between. Germline CDR1 is SNHLY and CDR2 is FYNNEI. The full variable domain, its missing parts supplied by reference TRBV2 and TRBJ2-2, is EPEVTQTPSHQVTQMGQEVILRCVPISNHLYFYWYRQILGQKVEFLVSFYNNEISEKSEIFDDQFSVERPDGSNFTLKIRSTKLEDSAMYFCASSESSFTGELFFGEGSRLTVL.

This clonotype was observed once. The chain uses TRBV19 and TRBJ2-7; 9 nucleotides agree with TRBD2. This CDR3 region has 17 residues. V trimming: 7 bases; J trimming: 0 bases; junction bases outside the gene matches: 13. The germline CDR1 and CDR2 sequences are LNHDA and SQIVND (reference sequence). CDR3 protein: CASTLREGEYSSYEQYF. The CDR3 nucleotides are TGTGCCAGTACTTTGCGGGAGGGAGAATATAGCTCCTACGAGCAGTACTTC.

This clonotype was counted only a few times. The chain carries TRBV29-1 and TRBJ1-2; TRBD1 might be the D (6 bases). The CDR3 consists of 12 residues. Looked up from germline, CDR1 is SQVTM and CDR2 is ANQGSEA. The V end was cut by 2 bases, the J end by 8 bases, with 12 bases between. The chain's CDR3 is CSVESGGGGYTF. The CDR3 bases are TGCAGCGTTGAATCGGGGGGCGGCGGCTACACCTTC.

This clonotype was counted many times. This chain connects TRBV27 to TRBJ1-1, with D unresolved. This CDR3 is built from 14 residues. V lost 6 bases and J lost 6, with 17 bases in between. Germline-derived CDR1 and CDR2 are MNHEY and SMNVEV (reference sequence). CDR3 residues: CASRRGEPDAEAFF. Written as DNA, the CDR3 is TGTGCCAGCAGACGCGGGGAGCCAGATGCTGAAGCTTTCTTT.

This clonotype was picked up many times. This chain uses TRBV20-1 with TRBJ2-7; either TRBD1 or TRBD2 may fit D (5 bases each). This CDR3 contains 15 residues. Germline CDR1 DFQATT, CDR2 SNEGSKA (reference sequence). V was pared by 0 bases and J by 1 base, with 13 bases between. CDR3 amino acids: CSARDRGSPSYEQYF. The CDR3 DNA reads TGCAGTGCTAGAGATCGGGGCAGTCCATCCTACGAGCAGTACTTC.

DNA for the CDR3: TGTGCCAGCAGCCTCGACAGGGGGTACCACGAGCAGTACTTC. This translates into CASSLDRGYHEQYF. The chain employs TRBV13 and TRBJ2-7; 9 bases line up with TRBD1. The germline CDR1 and CDR2 sequences are PRHDT and FYEKMQ (reference sequence). The CDR3 totals 14 residues. V dropped 5 bases and J dropped 5; count of bases not matched to a gene: 7.

Concerning this clonotype: Compared with germline, one end of the junction differs, possibly owing to a read error. The rearrangement uses TRBV6-8 and TRBJ1-5, with 7 bases lining up with TRBD1. Germline CDR1 and CDR2: MNHGY and SAAAGT. The CDR3 has 15 residues. In DNA form, the CDR3 reads TGTGCCGGCAGCTACAGGACAGGAAACAATCAGCCCCAGCATTTT. Translation: CAGSYRTGNNQPQHF.

This clonotype came up many times. The rearrangement joins TRBV7-2 to TRBJ2-7; a weak D match, TRBD1 (5 bases). V lost 0 bases to trimming and J lost 2 bases, with 8 bases between them. The CDR3 is 14 residues long. The germline V gene encodes CDR1 SGHTA and CDR2 FQGNSA. The CDR3 protein is CASSLARTTYEQYF. The CDR3 nucleotides are TGTGCCAGCAGCTTAGCTCGGACAACCTACGAGCAGTACTTC.

This clonotype was found many times. The rearrangement joins TRBV11-2 to TRBJ1-1; D perhaps matches TRBD1 (5 bases). Trimming stripped 5 bases from V and 5 bases from J, with 12 bases between. CDR1 is SGHAT, CDR2 FQNNGV, per germline. CDR3 size: 13 residues. CDR3 nucleotides: TGTGCCAGCAGCGCTAACAGGTTTACTGAAGCTTTCTTT. Amino acid sequence: CASSANRFTEAFF. Combining the CDR3 with reference TRBV11-2 and TRBJ1-1 gives the whole variable domain EAGVAQSPRYKIIEKRQSVAFWCNPISGHATLYWYQQILGQGPKLLIQFQNNGVVDDSQLPKDRFSAERLKGVDSTLKIQPAKLEDSAVYLCASSANRFTEAFFGQGTRLTVV.

This clonotype was detected a few times. The V gene is TRBV7-9, the J gene TRBJ2-5; D possibly matches TRBD1 or TRBD2 (5 bases each). This CDR3 has 17 amino acids. Between the trimmed V and J ends, which lost 5 bases and 5 bases, there was a span of 24 bases. Looked up from germline, CDR1 is SEHNR and CDR2 is FQNEAQ (reference sequence). The CDR3 protein is CASSKRVGAGRLETQYF. The CDR3 DNA reads TGTGCCAGCAGCAAGAGGGTCGGGGCCGGACGTTTGGAGACCCAGTACTTC.

The chain links TRBV6-5 to TRBJ2-7; D is possibly TRBD1 or TRBD2 (5 bases each). Germline V gives CDR1 MNHEY, CDR2 SVGAGI. Trimming pared 8 bases from V and 1 base from J, leaving 15 bases between. The CDR3 consists of 14 residues. The CDR3 here is CASGLGPSSYEQYF. CDR3 in DNA: TGTGCCAGCGGTTTGGGACCATCGTCCTACGAGCAGTACTTC.

The V and J genes are TRBV30 and TRBJ1-5, with 7 bases matching TRBD1. Germline CDR1 GTSNPN, CDR2 SVGIG (reference sequence). CDR3 length: 15 amino acids. Losses at the gene ends were 2 bases for V and 4 bases for J; bases not matched to a gene: 8. The CDR3 DNA sequence: TGTGCCTGGAGTTACCGACAGGGTGGAAATCAGCCCCAGCATTTT. It specifies CAWSYRQGGNQPQHF.

The chain links TRBV10-3 to TRBJ1-5, with a tentative D call TRBD1 (5 bases). This CDR3 is built from 14 residues. Germline V gene data show CDR1 as ENHRY and CDR2 as SYGVKD. V lost 3 bases, J lost 6 bases, and 12 bases lay in between. The CDR3 is CAISDRGARQPQHF. The CDR3 region has the DNA TGTGCCATCAGTGACCGAGGGGCCCGTCAGCCCCAGCATTTT.

V is TRBV6-1 and J is TRBJ1-1, with D possibly matching TRBD1 (6 bases). The germline V gene encodes CDR1 MNHNS and CDR2 SASEGT. Trimming removed 9 bases at V and 4 bases at J, with 18 bases between. The CDR3 consists of 14 residues. CDR3 nucleotide sequence: TGTGCCAGTACCGACTGGGGGGCGATCACTGAAGCTTTCTTT. Translated: CASTDWGAITEAFF.

This clonotype was counted between two and nine times. This chain links TRBV29-1 with TRBJ2-5; TRBD1 matches 8 bases. V lost 2 bases to trimming and J lost 1 base; unmatched junction nucleotides: 9. The V gene's germline CDR1 is SQVTM and CDR2 ANQGSEA. The CDR3 totals 16 residues. The CDR3 sequence: CSVETTGVGPQETQYF. The CDR3 nucleotides are TGCAGCGTTGAAACGACAGGGGTCGGCCCCCAAGAGACCCAGTACTTC.

The sample holds many counts of this clonotype. CDR3 amino acids: CASDRGQSSNQPQHF. The CDR3 DNA sequence: TGTGCCAGCGACAGGGGTCAAAGTAGCAATCAGCCCCAGCATTTT. The chain has TRBV28 and TRBJ1-5, with 8 bases matching TRBD1. CDR1 is MDHEN and CDR2 is SYDVKM in the germline V gene. The CDR3 length is 15 residues. V shed 8 bases and J 0 bases; nucleotides not matched to a gene: 6.

V usage is TRBV24-1 and J usage is TRBJ2-2; TRBD1 or TRBD2 may be the D gene (5 bases each). CDR1 is KGHDR and CDR2 is SFDVKD in the germline V gene. V was pared by 5 bases and J by 6 bases, with 15 bases between. CDR3 length: 15 residues. Here the CDR3 reads CATSGTGTYPGELFF. Here the CDR3 DNA reads TGTGCCACCAGTGGCACCGGGACCTATCCCGGGGAGCTGTTTTTT.

This clonotype was picked up a small number of times. The chain links TRBV20-1 to TRBJ2-1; 9 bases map to TRBD1. The CDR3 contains 14 residues. Germline assignment: CDR1 DFQATT and CDR2 SNEGSKA (reference sequence). The junction had 9 bases not matched to a gene; V was cut back by 6 bases and J by 6 bases. The CDR3 coding sequence is TGCAGTGCGATTTGGACAGGGGCGGCCAATGAGCAGTTCTTC. Amino acids: CSAIWTGAANEQFF.

The chain couples TRBV20-1 to TRBJ2-7; 9 bases map to TRBD1. The J segment lost 4 bases and the V segment lost 3 bases, leaving 7 bases of the junction unmatched. The CDR3 runs 14 residues. Germline CDR1 and CDR2: DFQATT and SNEGSKA (reference sequence). The CDR3 coding sequence is TGCAGTGCTAGCCACCCCGGGACAGGGTACGAGCAGTACTTC. Encoded protein: CSASHPGTGYEQYF.

J is TRBJ2-3 and V is TRBV5-1; tentative D call: TRBD2 (6 bases). The V and J ends lost 0 bases and 3 bases respectively, with 11 bases between them. CDR1 SGHRS and CDR2 YFSETQ come from the germline V gene. The CDR3 runs 15 residues. CDR3 in amino acids: CASSLVLGGTDTQYF. The CDR3 coding sequence is TGCGCCAGCAGCTTGGTCCTAGGAGGGACAGATACGCAGTATTTT.

The chain uses TRBV27 and TRBJ2-3, with a tentative D call TRBD1 (5 bases). The CDR3 has 16 amino acids. The V end lost 1 base, the J end lost 6 bases, and 17 bases lay between the germline ends. CDR1 is MNHEY, CDR2 SMNVEV, per germline (reference sequence). The CDR3 region is CASSLWDPLAGDTQYF. The CDR3 nucleotides are TGTGCCAGCAGTTTATGGGATCCTTTAGCAGGGGATACGCAGTATTTT.

For this clonotype: A clone one base away is much larger, so this may be a read error. No conserved phenylalanine or tryptophan ends this CDR3, so it is likely a read error. The J gene is TRBJ2-7, the V gene TRBV27; 7 nucleotides align to TRBD1. The CDR3 totals 15 residues. The V gene end was trimmed by 5 bases and the J gene end by 0 bases; junction bases not matched to a gene: 7. Germline V lookup: CDR1 MNHEY, CDR2 SMNVEV (reference sequence). CDR3 sequence (DNA): TGTGCCAGCAGTGACCAGACAGGGAGCTCCTACGAGCAGTACCTC. Amino acid sequence: CASSDQTGSSYEQYL.